This is a list of T cell receptor beta chains from one sample in a study of T cell repertoires in cytomegalovirus infection. TCRdb fed the reads into MiXCR, producing one record per CDR3 protein. Here the sample spans some 680,000 distinct CDR3 sequences, about 40% being singletons. Sequencing used PBMCs. These receptors originate from a human donor in good health (CMV status not recorded). Some clones in this sample may be carry-over from other donors' samples. Each CDR3 is given with its conserved first and last residue. The D gene is left open where the match is weak. For some rows the clone size is stated as once, few or many, or as a class when expanded; others skip it.

d_call	j_call	clone_size	v_call	cdr3_aa	cdr3_nt
TRBD1	TRBJ2-7	.	TRBV28	CASSLHPGGSYEQYF	TGTGCCAGCAGTTTACATCCAGGGGGCTCCTACGAGCAGTACTTC
.	TRBJ1-2	.	TRBV28	CASYGGANYGYTF	TGTGCCAGTTACGGAGGAGCTAACTATGGCTACACCTTC
.	TRBJ1-2	.	TRBV20-1	CSARKSLGLPNYGYTF	TGCAGTGCCCGAAAAAGCCTGGGTCTCCCTAACTATGGCTACACCTTC
TRBD1	TRBJ2-3	.	TRBV5-1	CASRGQVASTDTQYF	TGCGCCAGCCGTGGACAGGTTGCTAGCACAGATACGCAGTATTTT
TRBD2	TRBJ2-1	.	TRBV28	CASSSGTSGRAGDEQFF	TGTGCCAGCAGTTCAGGGACTAGCGGGAGGGCCGGGGATGAGCAGTTCTTC
.	TRBJ1-5	.	TRBV29-1	CSVETGWGQPQHF	TGCAGCGTTGAAACAGGGTGGGGACAGCCCCAGCATTTT
TRBD1	TRBJ2-7	.	TRBV7-2	CASSINRDRYQGRPYEQYF	TGTGCCAGCAGCATCAACCGGGACAGGTACCAGGGGCGCCCCTACGAGCAGTACTTC
.	TRBJ1-2	.	TRBV19	CASSNQGHGYTF	TGTGCCAGTAGTAACCAGGGGCATGGCTACACCTTC
TRBD2	TRBJ2-1	few	TRBV7-2	CASSPISGSGAYNEQFF	TGTGCCAGCAGCCCTATTAGCGGGAGTGGGGCATACAATGAGCAGTTCTTC
TRBD2	TRBJ2-3	.	TRBV14	CASSRMGLGTQYF	TGTGCCAGCAGCCGGATGGGACTAGGTACGCAGTATTTT
.	TRBJ1-2	.	TRBV5-8	CASSRYGGLYGYTF	TGTGCCAGCAGCAGGTACGGCGGCTTATATGGCTACACCTTC
.	TRBJ1-5	once	TRBV27	CASSLSRAGDQPQHF	TGTGCCAGCAGTTTATCGAGGGCAGGGGATCAGCCCCAGCATTTT
TRBD2	TRBJ2-1	.	TRBV12-3/TRBV12-4	CASSSGTSGRLGDEPFF	TGTGCCAGCAGTTCCGGGACTAGCGGGAGGTTAGGCGATGAGCCGTTCTTC
.	TRBJ2-2	once	TRBV15	CATRVGAGELFF	TGTGCCACCAGAGTGGGAGCCGGGGAGCTGTTTTTT
TRBD2	TRBJ2-7	few	TRBV20-1	CSAYKTSGASYEQYF	TGCAGTGCCTATAAAACTAGCGGGGCCTCCTACGAGCAGTACTTC
.	TRBJ2-5	many	TRBV12-3/TRBV12-4	CASSYFSVKRVPIQETQYF	TGTGCCAGCAGTTATTTCTCCGTGAAGCGGGTTCCGATCCAAGAGACCCAGTACTTC
TRBD1	TRBJ2-2	.	TRBV6-5	CASSEVTGVGELFF	TGTGCCAGCAGTGAAGTAACAGGGGTCGGGGAGCTGTTTTTT
.	TRBJ2-1	few	TRBV11-1	CASSSQVGGANEQFF	TGTGCCAGCAGCTCCCAGGTAGGGGGAGCCAATGAGCAGTTCTTC
.	TRBJ2-1	.	TRBV7-2	CASSAHYSGRYNEQFF	TGTGCCAGCAGCGCTCACTACAGCGGCCGATACAATGAGCAGTTCTTC
TRBD1	TRBJ2-6	.	TRBV6-1	CASSAEWTGEAGANVLTF	TGTGCCAGCAGTGCTGAGTGGACAGGGGAAGCTGGGGCCAACGTCCTGACTTTC
.	TRBJ2-7	few	TRBV27	CASSLLAYPYEQYF	TGTGCCAGCAGTTTATTAGCGTACCCCTACGAGCAGTACTTC
.	TRBJ2-1	.	TRBV20-1	CSARAPGVLISDEQFF	TGCAGTGCTAGGGCTCCGGGGGTTCTTATTTCCGATGAGCAGTTCTTC
.	TRBJ2-5	.	TRBV6-5	CASEDSNWETQYF	TGTGCCAGTGAGGACTCAAACTGGGAGACCCAGTACTTC
TRBD1	TRBJ1-1	many	TRBV7-2	CASSWTGRDTEAFF	TGTGCCAGCAGCTGGACAGGGAGGGACACTGAAGCTTTCTTT
.	TRBJ2-2	few	TRBV10-3	CAIQAGSSTGELFF	TGTGCCATCCAGGCGGGGAGCTCCACCGGGGAGCTGTTTTTT
TRBD1	TRBJ1-4	once	TRBV24-1	CATSRQGADEKLFF	TGTGCCACCAGTCGACAGGGGGCCGATGAAAAACTGTTTTTT
.	TRBJ2-1	few	TRBV20-1	CSARDSDSSYNEQFF	TGCAGTGCTAGAGATAGCGACAGCTCCTACAATGAGCAGTTCTTC
TRBD1	TRBJ1-5	once	TRBV25-1	CASSDSRTGYSYPQHF	TGTGCCAGCAGTGATTCTAGGACAGGGTATTCCTATCCCCAGCATTTT
.	TRBJ2-5	few	TRBV28	CASRRLGGDSGTQYF	TGTGCCAGCAGACGCCTTGGAGGGGACAGTGGGACCCAGTACTTC
TRBD2	TRBJ2-5	few	TRBV11-2	CASSFAGESRQETQYF	TGTGCCAGCAGCTTTGCGGGGGAATCTAGACAAGAGACCCAGTACTTC
.	TRBJ1-3	few	TRBV10-3	CAISERHLQGNTIYF	TGTGCCATCAGTGAACGACATCTCCAGGGAAACACCATATATTTT
TRBD1	TRBJ1-1	.	TRBV29-1	CSVEQGAQTEAFF	TGCAGCGTTGAGCAGGGGGCGCAAACTGAAGCTTTCTTT
.	TRBJ1-5	many	TRBV12-3/TRBV12-4	CASSLGGQGQPQHF	TGTGCCAGCAGTTTAGGGGGCCAGGGGCAGCCCCAGCATTTT
.	TRBJ2-7	.	TRBV29-1	CSVEDPEAPGLEQYF	TGCAGCGTTGAAGATCCAGAAGCCCCCGGTCTCGAGCAGTACTTC
.	TRBJ2-3	few	TRBV6-1	CASSEGPHMDTQYF	TGTGCCAGCAGTGAAGGGCCGCATATGGATACGCAGTATTTT
.	TRBJ2-1	.	TRBV20-1	CSARSASVLYNEQFF	TGCAGTGCTAGATCTGCGTCCGTACTTTACAATGAGCAGTTCTTC
.	TRBJ1-2	many	TRBV7-6	CASSETAGLTPGAF	TGTGCCAGCAGCGAAACAGCGGGACTGACGCCCGGGGCCTTC
.	TRBJ2-7	many	TRBV7-9	CASSPRAEKTPNEQYF	TGTGCCAGCAGCCCCCGGGCGGAAAAAACCCCCAACGAGCAGTACTTC
TRBD1	TRBJ2-2	.	TRBV10-3	CAISGQVKTGELFF	TGTGCCATCAGCGGACAGGTGAAAACCGGGGAGCTGTTTTTT
TRBD1	TRBJ2-7	.	TRBV14	CASSQEQGNPTYEQYF	TGTGCCAGCAGCCAAGAACAGGGGAATCCAACCTACGAGCAGTACTTC
TRBD1	TRBJ2-1	few	TRBV7-2	CASSPTGGLMQFF	TGTGCCAGCAGTCCCACAGGGGGCCTAATGCAGTTCTTC